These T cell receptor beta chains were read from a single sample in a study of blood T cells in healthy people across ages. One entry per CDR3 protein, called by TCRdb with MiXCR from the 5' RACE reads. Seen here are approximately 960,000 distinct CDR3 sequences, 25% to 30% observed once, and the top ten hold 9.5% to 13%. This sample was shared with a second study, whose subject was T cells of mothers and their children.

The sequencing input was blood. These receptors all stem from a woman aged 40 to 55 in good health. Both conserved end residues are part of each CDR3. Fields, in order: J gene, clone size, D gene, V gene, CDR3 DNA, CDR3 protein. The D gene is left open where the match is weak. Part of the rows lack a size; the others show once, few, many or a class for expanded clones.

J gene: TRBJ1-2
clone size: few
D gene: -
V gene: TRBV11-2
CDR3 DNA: TGTGCCAGCAGCTTAGGGGCGGCAGCTAGCTATGGCTACACCTTC
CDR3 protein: CASSLGAAASYGYTF

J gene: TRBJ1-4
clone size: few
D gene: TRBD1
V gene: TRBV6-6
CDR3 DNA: TGTGCCAGCATCGACGGGACAGAAAATGAAAAACTGTTTTTT
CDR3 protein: CASIDGTENEKLFF

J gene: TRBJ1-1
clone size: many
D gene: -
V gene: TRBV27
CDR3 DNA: TGTGCCAGCAACTCATGGGGGACGGACACTGAAGCTTTCTTT
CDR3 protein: CASNSWGTDTEAFF

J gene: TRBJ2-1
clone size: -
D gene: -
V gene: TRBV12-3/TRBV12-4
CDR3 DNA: TGTGCCAGCAGTTTTAAGGGGGGAGCTGAGCAGTTCTTC
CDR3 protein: CASSFKGGAEQFF

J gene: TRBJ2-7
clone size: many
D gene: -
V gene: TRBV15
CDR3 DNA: TGTGCCACCAGCAGAGAAGTACAGGGCCGTACCTACGAGCAGTACTTC
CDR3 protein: CATSREVQGRTYEQYF

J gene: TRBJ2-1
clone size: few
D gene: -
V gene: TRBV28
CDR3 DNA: TGTGCCAGCAGTTTCTCAGGCCGTCCCGAAGATGAGCAGTTCTTC
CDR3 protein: CASSFSGRPEDEQFF

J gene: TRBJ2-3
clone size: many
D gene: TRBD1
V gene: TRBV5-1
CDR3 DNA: TGCGCCAGCAGCTCGGACAGGGGTACAGATACGCAGTATTTT
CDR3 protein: CASSSDRGTDTQYF

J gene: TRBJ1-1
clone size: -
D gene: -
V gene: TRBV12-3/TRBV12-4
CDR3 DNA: TGTGCCAGCAGTCTAGGTAAGGTGACTGAAGCTTTCTTT
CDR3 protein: CASSLGKVTEAFF

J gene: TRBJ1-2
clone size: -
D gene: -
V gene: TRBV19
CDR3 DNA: TGTGCCAGTAGTATAGAAAAAGGAGGGGCGGCCGGCTACACCTTC
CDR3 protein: CASSIEKGGAAGYTF

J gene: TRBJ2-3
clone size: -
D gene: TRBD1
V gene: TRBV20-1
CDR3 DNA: TGCAGTGCTATGAAAGGACAGGGGAGCACAGATACGCAGTATTTT
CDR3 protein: CSAMKGQGSTDTQYF

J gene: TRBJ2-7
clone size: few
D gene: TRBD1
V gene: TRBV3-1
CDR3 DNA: TGTGCCAGCAGCTCTGGGACAGGGGGCGACGAGCAGTACTTC
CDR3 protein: CASSSGTGGDEQYF

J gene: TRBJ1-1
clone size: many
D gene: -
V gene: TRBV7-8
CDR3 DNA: TGTGCCAGCAGCTCTAGTCGGGGGGGTTGGGCTTTCTTT
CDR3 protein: CASSSSRGGWAFF

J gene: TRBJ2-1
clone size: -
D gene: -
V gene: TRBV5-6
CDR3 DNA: TGTGCCAGCAGCACTCCCCAATTTGGGACACTTTACAATGAGCAGTTCTTC
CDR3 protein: CASSTPQFGTLYNEQFF

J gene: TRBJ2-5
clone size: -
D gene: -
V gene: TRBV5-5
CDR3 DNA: TGTGCCAGCAGCGTACGGGATATAGGGAGGCAAGAGACCCAGTACTTC
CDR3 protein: CASSVRDIGRQETQYF

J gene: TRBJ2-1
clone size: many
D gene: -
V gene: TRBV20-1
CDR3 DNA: TGCAGTGCTCCCGACCTTAGCTCCTACAATGAGCAGTTCTTC
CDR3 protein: CSAPDLSSYNEQFF

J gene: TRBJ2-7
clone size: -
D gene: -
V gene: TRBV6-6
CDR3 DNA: TGTGCCAGCAGCTCCGACAAAAACCCCTCCTACGAGCAGTACTTC
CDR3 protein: CASSSDKNPSYEQYF

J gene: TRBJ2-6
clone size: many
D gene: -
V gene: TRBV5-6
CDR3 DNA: TGTGCCAGCAGCTTGATTCAGCCATCTGGGGCCAACGTCCTGACTTTC
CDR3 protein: CASSLIQPSGANVLTF

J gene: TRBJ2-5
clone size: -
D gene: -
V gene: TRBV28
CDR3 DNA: TGTGCCAGCAGTTATACCAGGGGCAGGGGGACCCAGTACTTC
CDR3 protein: CASSYTRGRGTQYF

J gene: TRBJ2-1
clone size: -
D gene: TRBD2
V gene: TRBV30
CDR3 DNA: TGTGCCTGGAGTGTAGTTGGGGGGGATGAGCAGTTCTTC
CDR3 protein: CAWSVVGGDEQFF

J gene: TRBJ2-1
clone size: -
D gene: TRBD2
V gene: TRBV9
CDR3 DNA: TGTGCCAGCAGCGTAGTGAGCGGGGGGAATGAGCAGTTCTTC
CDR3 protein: CASSVVSGGNEQFF

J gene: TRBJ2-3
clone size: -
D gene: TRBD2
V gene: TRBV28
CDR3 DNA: TGTGCCAGCAGTTCCGCGCTAGGCGCGACTAGCGGGGGGGCACAGTACACAGATACGCAGTATTTT
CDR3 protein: CASSSALGATSGGAQYTDTQYF

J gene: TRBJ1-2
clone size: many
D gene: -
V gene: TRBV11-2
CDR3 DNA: TGTGCCAGCAGCCTGGCGGGGTCTCGAAGCGGCTACACCTTC
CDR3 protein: CASSLAGSRSGYTF

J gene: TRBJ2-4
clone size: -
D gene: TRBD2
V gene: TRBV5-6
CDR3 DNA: TGTGCCAGCAGCGGGATAGCGGGGGCCCCCTACGGGCAGTACTTC
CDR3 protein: CASSGIAGAPYGQYF

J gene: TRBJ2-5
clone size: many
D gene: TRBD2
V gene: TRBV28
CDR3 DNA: TGTGCCAGCAGTACACCAAGGGCCAGCGGGAAGTACCAAGAGACCCAGTACTTC
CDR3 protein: CASSTPRASGKYQETQYF

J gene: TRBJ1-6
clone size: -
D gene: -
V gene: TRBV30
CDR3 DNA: TGTGCCTGGATGCCCAGGAAGCTCCATAATTCACCCCTCCACTTT
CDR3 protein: CAWMPRKLHNSPLHF

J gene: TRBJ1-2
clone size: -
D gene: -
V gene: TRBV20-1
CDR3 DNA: TGCAGTGCTGTGACAGAAAGGCCCGGGTTAGGTGGCTACACCTTC
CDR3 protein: CSAVTERPGLGGYTF

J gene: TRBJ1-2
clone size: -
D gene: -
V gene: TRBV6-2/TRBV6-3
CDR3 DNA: TGTGCCAGCAGTTACTCCGACTATGGCTACACCTTC
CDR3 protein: CASSYSDYGYTF

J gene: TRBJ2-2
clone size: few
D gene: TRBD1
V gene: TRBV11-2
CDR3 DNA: TGTGCCAGCAGCTTTTGGACAGGGGTTAACACCGGGGAGCTGTTTTTT
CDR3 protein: CASSFWTGVNTGELFF

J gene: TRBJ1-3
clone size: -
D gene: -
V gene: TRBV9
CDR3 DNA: TGTGCCAGCAGCGTAGACCCCAGGGGCAGTCGGGGAAACACCATATATTTT
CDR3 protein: CASSVDPRGSRGNTIYF

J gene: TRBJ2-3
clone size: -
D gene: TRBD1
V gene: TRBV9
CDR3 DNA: TGTGCCAGCAGTGATACACCGACAGGGGGTACAGATACGCAGTATTTT
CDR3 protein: CASSDTPTGGTDTQYF

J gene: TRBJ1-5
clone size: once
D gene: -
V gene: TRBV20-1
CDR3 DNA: TGCAGTGCTACCTCGGGATTTAGCAAGCAGCCCCAGCATTTT
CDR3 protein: CSATSGFSKQPQHF

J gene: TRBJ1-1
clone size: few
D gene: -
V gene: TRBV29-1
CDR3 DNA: TGCAGCGTTGTTAAAGGTGAAGCTTTCTTT
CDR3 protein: CSVVKGEAFF

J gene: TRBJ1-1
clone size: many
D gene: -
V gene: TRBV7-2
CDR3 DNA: TGTGCCAGCACCCCGAGGGGGAACACTGAAGCTTTCTTT
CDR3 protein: CASTPRGNTEAFF

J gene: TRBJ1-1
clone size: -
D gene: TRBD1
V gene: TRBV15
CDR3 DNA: TGTGCCACGAAGGAAGGGGGCCTCACTGAAGCTTTCTTT
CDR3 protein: CATKEGGLTEAFF

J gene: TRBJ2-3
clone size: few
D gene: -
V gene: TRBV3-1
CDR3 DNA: TGTGCCAGCAGCCAAGGGGCTACTCATGGCACAGATACGCAGTATTTT
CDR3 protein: CASSQGATHGTDTQYF

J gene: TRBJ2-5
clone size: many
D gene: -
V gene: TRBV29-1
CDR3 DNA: TGCAGCGTTGGTTCGGGTGTGTGGCGAGAGACCCAGTACTTC
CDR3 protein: CSVGSGVWRETQYF

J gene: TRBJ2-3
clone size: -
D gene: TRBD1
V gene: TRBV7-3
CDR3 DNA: TGTGCCAGCAGCTTACTCGGGACAGGGGGCAGGGATACGCAGTATTTT
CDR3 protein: CASSLLGTGGRDTQYF

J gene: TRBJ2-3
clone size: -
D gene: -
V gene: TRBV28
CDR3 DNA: TGTGCCAGCACCCCCGGTAGGATAGGGACAGATACGCAGTATTTT
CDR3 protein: CASTPGRIGTDTQYF

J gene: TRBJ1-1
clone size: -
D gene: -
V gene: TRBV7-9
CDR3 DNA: TGTGCCAGCAGCTTGGCCCCGGGGGTGGAGAACACTGAAGCTTTCTTT
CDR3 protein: CASSLAPGVENTEAFF

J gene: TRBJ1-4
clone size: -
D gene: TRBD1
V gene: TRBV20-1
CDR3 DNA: TGCAGTGCTATACTCCTGGGACAGGGTAATGAAAAACTGTTTTTT
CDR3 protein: CSAILLGQGNEKLFF

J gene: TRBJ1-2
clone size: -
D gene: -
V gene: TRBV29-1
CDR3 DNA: TGCAGCGTTGAAGTTTGGCAGGTTCAGGACTATGGCTACACCTTC
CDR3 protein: CSVEVWQVQDYGYTF

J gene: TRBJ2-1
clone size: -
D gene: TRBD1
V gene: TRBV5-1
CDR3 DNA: TGCGCCAGCAGCGCGGGACAGGGGCGGCATGAGCAGTTCTTC
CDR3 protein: CASSAGQGRHEQFF

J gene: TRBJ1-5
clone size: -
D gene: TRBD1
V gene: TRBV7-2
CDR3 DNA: TGTGCCAGCAGCTTAGGAGGGTTGCAGGGGGGACAGCCCCAGCATTTT
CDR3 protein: CASSLGGLQGGQPQHF

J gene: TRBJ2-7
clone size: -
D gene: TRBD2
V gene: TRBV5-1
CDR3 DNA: TGCGCCAGCAGCCCAGGGACTAGCGGGGACGAGCAGTACTTC
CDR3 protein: CASSPGTSGDEQYF

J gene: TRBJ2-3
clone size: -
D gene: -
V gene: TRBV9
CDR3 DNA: TGTGCCAGCAGCGCTACAACCGGCACAGATACGCAGTATTTT
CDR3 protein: CASSATTGTDTQYF

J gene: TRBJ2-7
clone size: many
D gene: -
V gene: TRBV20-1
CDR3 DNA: TGCAGTGCCCCCGGGGACGACTACTACGAGCAGTACTTC
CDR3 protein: CSAPGDDYYEQYF

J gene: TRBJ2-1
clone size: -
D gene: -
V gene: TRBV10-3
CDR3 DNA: TGTGCCATCAGTGTGGGGACATCCTACAATGAGCAGTTCTTC
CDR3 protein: CAISVGTSYNEQFF

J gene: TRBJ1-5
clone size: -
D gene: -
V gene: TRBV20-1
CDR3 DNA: TGCAGTGCTAGACCGGGTGACAATCAGCCCCAGCATTTT
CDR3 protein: CSARPGDNQPQHF

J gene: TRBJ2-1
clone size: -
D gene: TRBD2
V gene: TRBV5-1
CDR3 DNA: TGCGCCAGCAGCCTGAGCGGGGGTTTTGAGCAGTTCTTC
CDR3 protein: CASSLSGGFEQFF

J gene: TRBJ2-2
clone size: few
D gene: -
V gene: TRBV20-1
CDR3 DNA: TGCAGTGCGAGGAGTTTTACGGGACCAACGAACACCGGGGAGCTGTTTTTT
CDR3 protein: CSARSFTGPTNTGELFF

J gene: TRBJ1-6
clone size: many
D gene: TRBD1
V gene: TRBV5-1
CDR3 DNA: TGCGCCAGCAGCTCGACAGGGCCTCACAATTCACCCCTCCACTTT
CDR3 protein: CASSSTGPHNSPLHF

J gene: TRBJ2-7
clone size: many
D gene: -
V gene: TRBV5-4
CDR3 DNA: TGTGCCAGCAGCTTGGCCGACGGGGAGCAGTACTTC
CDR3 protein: CASSLADGEQYF

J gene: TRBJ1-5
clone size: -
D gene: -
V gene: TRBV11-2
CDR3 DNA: TGTGCCAGCAGCTTAGGGGTGGTGGGACCACCCGAAACTCAGCCCCAGCATTTT
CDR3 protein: CASSLGVVGPPETQPQHF

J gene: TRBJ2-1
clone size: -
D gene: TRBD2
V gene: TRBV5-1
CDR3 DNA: TGCGCCAGCAGCTTGGTGGTAGCGGGGTCCTACAATGAGCAGTTCTTC
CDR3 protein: CASSLVVAGSYNEQFF

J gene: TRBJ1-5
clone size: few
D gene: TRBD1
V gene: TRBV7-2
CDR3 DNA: TGTGCCAGCAGCTTAGTCGGCAGGGGGGGTCAGCCCCAGCATTTT
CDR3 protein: CASSLVGRGGQPQHF